The 19 T cell receptor beta chains reported below all come from one sample, sequenced in a study of shared clonotypes between healthy human individuals. Measured with immunoSEQ multiplex PCR; TCRdb has only the in-frame clones, and not every one. The sample lists millions of clones; around 90% were seen once. What was sequenced was naive CD4+ T cells sorted from blood. As to subset: CD45RA+ positively selected. Source of these receptors: a man aged 18 to 35 in good health.

This clone was detected only a few times. The V gene is TRBV7-9, the J gene TRBJ1-1; a possible D gene is TRBD1 (5 bases). Trimming took 0 bases from V and 2 from J, leaving 10 bases between them. The germline CDR1 and CDR2 sequences are SEHNR and FQNEAQ (reference sequence). There are 15 residues in the CDR3. The CDR3 DNA reads as TGTGCCAGCAGCTTAGCGCACAGGTTAAACACTGAAGCTTTCTTT. It translates to CASSLAHRLNTEAFF.

The J gene is TRBJ2-7, the V gene TRBV9; 9 bases are shared with TRBD1. Germline lookup yields CDR1 SGDLS and CDR2 YYNGEE. The V and J ends lost 3 bases and 5 bases, in that order; junction bases with no gene match: 15. The CDR3 spans 17 residues. CDR3: CASSARLSGQGDHEQYF. CDR3 sequence (DNA): TGTGCCAGCAGCGCTCGTCTCTCGGGACAGGGCGACCACGAGCAGTACTTC.

The CDR3 nucleotides are TGTGCCTGGGGTGGACAGGGCGGGCAGTATTTT. This encodes CAWGGQGGQYF. The chain employs TRBV30 and TRBJ2-3; 8 bases are a match to TRBD1. CDR1 and CDR2 (germline): GTSNPN, SVGIG (reference sequence). J was trimmed by 11 bases and V by 5 bases; bases with no gene match: 6. This CDR3 contains 11 residues.

The genes are TRBV10-3 and TRBJ2-2, with TRBD2 as a possible D gene (6 bases). This CDR3 has 14 amino acids. Trimming shortened V by 2 bases and J by 5 bases, and 9 bases separated the two germline ends. Germline V lookup: CDR1 ENHRY, CDR2 SYGVKD. CDR3 sequence (DNA): TGTGCCATCAGTGAGCTGGGGAGGACCGGGGAGCTGTTTTTT. This sequence encodes CAISELGRTGELFF.

With respect to this clone: Other DNA sequences within the sample encode an identical CDR3. The V call is TRBV19, the J call TRBJ2-2, with unresolved D. This CDR3 spans 14 amino acids. V was clipped by 1 base and J by 1 base, with 4 bases between them. Looked up from germline, CDR1 is LNHDA and CDR2 is SQIVND (reference sequence). DNA for the CDR3: TGTGCCAGTAGTATAGGGGGGAACACCGGGGAGCTGTTTTTT. It specifies CASSIGGNTGELFF.

The chain carries TRBV5-4 and TRBJ1-3; 10 bases fit TRBD1. This CDR3 spans 16 amino acids. The germline CDR1 and CDR2 sequences are SGHNT and YYREEE (reference sequence). J gave up 0 bases and V 5 bases, and 5 bases lay outside the gene matches. The CDR3 protein is CASSLDRGTSGNTIYF. The CDR3 coding sequence is TGTGCCAGCAGTCTGGACAGGGGGACCTCTGGAAACACCATATATTTT.

V gene TRBV19 combines with J gene TRBJ1-2; possibly TRBD1 for D (5 bases). The CDR3 is 15 amino acids. CDR1 and CDR2 from the germline V gene are LNHDA and SQIVND (reference sequence). Trimming shortened V by 7 bases and J by 4 bases, and 19 bases separated the two germline ends. In DNA, the CDR3 is TGTGCCAGTACCGATAGGGGTGGGAGCATCTATGGCTACACCTTC. Its protein is CASTDRGGSIYGYTF.

The rearrangement joins TRBV28 to TRBJ1-2; D may be TRBD1 (5 bases). Germline V CDR1 and CDR2: MDHEN, SYDVKM. V was cut by 3 bases and J by 5 bases, with 10 bases left in between. The CDR3 is made up of 13 amino acids. CDR3 in DNA: TGTGCCAGCAGTTTTCGGGGGATATATGGCTACACCTTC. Translation: CASSFRGIYGYTF.

This sequence joins TRBV7-9 and TRBJ2-3; 7 bases map to TRBD1. Germline-derived CDR1 and CDR2 are SEHNR and FQNEAQ (reference sequence). With V trimmed by 9 bases and J by 6 bases, 18 bases remained unmatched. The CDR3 is 16 amino acids. The CDR3 spells CARQRVGQTIIDTQYF. The DNA for the CDR3 is TGTGCCAGACAAAGGGTGGGACAGACAATCATCGATACGCAGTATTTT.

This chain connects TRBV6-6 to TRBJ1-2, with 8 bases that match TRBD1. This CDR3 has 12 residues. Trimming at V came to 6 bases and at J to 7 bases, leaving 4 bases not matched to a gene. Looked up from germline, CDR1 is MNHNY and CDR2 is SVGAGI (reference sequence). The CDR3 region has the DNA TGTGCCAGCAGACAACAGGGGGGTGGCTACACCTTC. It encodes CASRQQGGGYTF.

The chain couples TRBV5-1 to TRBJ2-1, with 11 nucleotides matching TRBD2. This CDR3 region has 15 residues. With V trimmed by 7 bases and J by 1 base, 4 bases remained unmatched. Germline V gives CDR1 SGHRS, CDR2 YFSETQ. The CDR3 DNA reads as TGCGCCAGCCAAACTAGCGGGAGTTCCTACAATGAGCAGTTCTTC. Its protein product is CASQTSGSSYNEQFF.

This chain joins TRBV18 and TRBJ1-2; 9 bases are a match to TRBD1. The CDR3 extends over 15 amino acids. Germline CDR1 and CDR2: KGHSH and LQKENI. J was trimmed by 2 bases and V by 4 bases; bases with no gene match: 5. The CDR3 sequence: CASSLRQGGNYGYTF. Here the CDR3 DNA reads TGTGCCAGCTCACTTCGACAGGGGGGAAACTATGGCTACACCTTC.

This CDR3 is CASSDSRSPANTEAFF. The CDR3 nucleotides are TGCGCCAGCAGTGACTCCCGGTCCCCCGCGAACACTGAAGCTTTCTTT. The rearrangement links TRBV10-1 to TRBJ1-1; no definite D call. Looked up from germline, CDR1 is WNHNN and CDR2 is SYGVQD (reference sequence). The CDR3 runs 16 residues. Trimming shortened V by 3 bases and J by 1 base, and 15 bases separated the two germline ends.

The chain joins TRBV6-1 to TRBJ2-7; D gene uncertain. The CDR3 runs 12 residues. Germline V gives CDR1 MNHNS, CDR2 SASEGT. Trimming cost V 10 bases and J 1 base, with 11 bases left between them. The CDR3 is CATAYSSYEQYF. In DNA, the CDR3 is TGTGCCACCGCGTACAGTTCCTACGAGCAGTACTTC.

This sequence joins TRBV7-9 and TRBJ1-3; TRBD1 might be the D (5 bases). The ends were cut back, 3 bases at V and 4 bases at J, with 13 bases in the middle. The germline CDR1 and CDR2 sequences are SEHNR and FQNEAQ (reference sequence). This CDR3 has 15 amino acids. DNA of the CDR3: TGTGCCAGCAGCTTTGGAGGGACCTCGGGAAACACCATATATTTT. Encoded protein: CASSFGGTSGNTIYF.

This chain uses TRBV7-9 with TRBJ2-1, with D possibly TRBD2 on 5 matching bases. The CDR3 runs to 14 residues. Germline V gives CDR1 SEHNR, CDR2 FQNEAQ (reference sequence). Trimming took 5 bases from V and 2 from J, leaving 10 bases between them. The CDR3 is CASSALATYNEQFF. The DNA for the CDR3 is TGTGCCAGCAGCGCGTTAGCGACCTACAATGAGCAGTTCTTC.

The chain has TRBV4-1 and TRBJ2-1; 11 bases are a match to TRBD2. The CDR3 runs 15 residues. Germline CDR1 and CDR2: MGHRA and YSYEKL. V gave up 1 base and J gave up 6 bases; unmatched junction bases: 2. CDR3 loop: CASSQVAGGPNEQFF. The CDR3 nucleotides read TGCGCCAGCAGCCAAGTAGCGGGGGGGCCCAATGAGCAGTTCTTC.

V usage is TRBV6-1 and J usage is TRBJ2-7; D remains ambiguous. Trimming shortened V by 1 base and J by 1 base, and 8 bases separated the two germline ends. The length of the CDR3 is 14 residues. The germline gives CDR1 MNHNS, CDR2 SASEGT. The CDR3 DNA follows: TGTGCCAGCAGTGAAGGGTCGATTTCCTACGAGCAGTACTTC. Amino acid sequence: CASSEGSISYEQYF.

The chain carries TRBV2 and TRBJ2-5; possible D gene TRBD2, 6 bases. The CDR3 is 14 residues long. Germline lookup yields CDR1 SNHLY and CDR2 FYNNEI. Trimming pared 4 bases from V and 3 bases from J, leaving 12 bases between. CDR3 loop: CASSAGTGEETQYF. CDR3 DNA: TGTGCCAGCAGTGCGGGGACTGGAGAAGAGACCCAGTACTTC. Supplemented by reference TRBV2 and TRBJ2-5, the full variable domain reads EPEVTQTPSHQVTQMGQEVILRCVPISNHLYFYWYRQILGQKVEFLVSFYNNEISEKSEIFDDQFSVERPDGSNFTLKIRSTKLEDSAMYFCASSAGTGEETQYFGPGTRLLVL.